This T cell receptor (beta chain) was profiled in a study of blood T cell repertoires in COVID-19 (dated by TCRdb to 2020 to 2021). For context, the study as a whole: Samples covering the acute and convalescent phases of COVID-19 were provided by collaborators in the United States, Italy and Spain. The material from the prospective study consisted of cDNA or gDNA derived from T cells, B-cell-depleted T cells, or PBMCs. Deeply sampled blood TCRbeta repertoires from subjects exposed to, actively infected with, or recovered from COVID-19 were included in the dataset. The repertoires were released in a freely available public database meant as a resource for research on the immune response to SARS-CoV-2. The samples were drawn from the first 160 participants of the ongoing ImmuneRACE study and from over 950 subjects provided by 6 global collaborators. The sample metadata nearly always contained a de-identified subject ID, COVID-19 status, age in years and sex. Where available, HLA class I and class II types were taken from metadata supplied by the sample provider and were not determined by assay-based typing.

Whole blood was collected in K2EDTA tubes by collaborating institutions according to the institutions' own protocols. For TCRbeta analysis, collaborators shipped samples as frozen whole blood, isolated PBMCs, or DNA extracted from either of those sample types. There are 12 amino acids in the CDR3, from cysteine to phenylalanine inclusive. Solely the CDR3 DNA is kept, with 36 bases framed from the first base. CDR1 and CDR2 are drawn from the germline V gene: SGHRS, YFSETQ. Ends trimmed: V by 4 bases, J by 9 bases; bases unmatched to a gene: 7. This clone was counted a few times. This clone's antigen is unknown. Qualities for individual bases were not recorded, and no much larger clone is one base off. What the authors observed across the whole study: Clinical and demographic metadata were provided uncurated, with the amount varying by source and participant.

The immunoSEQ Assay, a bias-controlled multiplex PCR, was used to amplify TCRbeta CDR3 regions from genomic DNA. The study's own analysis went as follows. The number of nucleated cells in each sample was estimated from the amplification of reference gene primers within the assay. To quantify the absolute abundance of each unique TCRbeta CDR3 rearrangement, sequence reads were collapsed and filtered. For each sample, productive Simpson clonality was calculated as the square root of Simpson's diversity index across productive rearrangements. Sourced from immuneACCESS, this table was stored by TCRdb with only in-frame sequences that have V and J called. A share of the clones is absent; for the studies checked, an unresolved V gene accounts for under half, and the remainder has no known explanation. V and J calls and clone size come straight from that table; D and trimming were deduced from the DNA. This sample is represented by 10,000 or so clones; approximately 82% of them were singletons. Of the sample, about a fifth falls within the top ten clones.

The sequencing sample was made of peripheral blood. The sequence was obtained from a human donor in a cohort sampled during active COVID-19. The chain couples TRBV5-1 to TRBJ2-7, and TRBD1 matches 7 of the central bases. In nucleotide form, the sequence is TGCGCCAGCAGCACGACAGGGCGGGCGCAGTACTTC. Its product reads: CASSTTGRAQYF.